A single sample is the source of the 15 T cell receptor beta chains below, sequenced in a study of cytomegalovirus exposure and HLA in healthy donors. Using immunoSEQ multiplex PCR, the repertoire was profiled, and TCRdb retains in-frame clones only, with some absent. The data show 55,000 to 75,000 clones, roughly 95% seen once. The source material was PBMCs. These receptors were obtained from a woman aged 18-35 years in good health and CMV-seronegative.

The V and J genes are TRBV4-3 and TRBJ2-1; D is ambiguous. V lost 0 bases to trimming and J lost 4 bases, with 10 bases between them. Germline V gene data show CDR1 as LGHNA and CDR2 as YSLEER. CDR3 length: 15 residues. The CDR3 sequence: CASSQDPTTYNEQFF. The DNA for the CDR3 is TGCGCCAGCAGCCAAGACCCCACCACTTACAATGAGCAGTTCTTC.

The rearrangement joins TRBV30 to TRBJ2-3, with D perhaps TRBD1 (6 bases). Germline CDR1 is GTSNPN and CDR2 is SVGIG (reference sequence). CDR3 length: 13 amino acids. Trimming stripped 5 bases from V and 11 bases from J, with 20 bases between. The CDR3 loop reads CAWARGTRSWQYF. The CDR3, as DNA: TGTGCCTGGGCGAGGGGGACCAGATCGTGGCAGTATTTT.

The genes are TRBV7-3 and TRBJ2-1, with 9 bases identical to TRBD2. The J segment lost 12 bases and the V segment lost 5 bases, leaving 11 bases of the junction unmatched. Looked up from germline, CDR1 is SGHTA and CDR2 is FQGTGA. This CDR3 has 14 amino acids. The CDR3 region has the DNA TGTGCCAGCAGCCCTAGCGGGACACCTTTGAGGCAGTTCTTC. As protein: CASSPSGTPLRQFF.

The CDR3 DNA reads as TGTGCCAGCAGCCCATCCCTAGCGGGGTACGAGCAGTACTTC. Residues: CASSPSLAGYEQYF. The rearrangement uses TRBV7-9 and TRBJ2-7, with TRBD2 identical over 9 bases. V was clipped by 5 bases and J by 4 bases; unmatched bases: 6. CDR3 length equals 14 residues. Germline CDR1 reads SEHNR; CDR2 reads FQNEAQ (reference sequence).

The table lists this clone with a count of one. CDR3 coding DNA: TGCGCCAGCAGCCAGCAGCAGGGGGTGGAGACCCAGTACTTC. Translating it yields CASSQQQGVETQYF. This chain links TRBV4-1 with TRBJ2-5, with 7 nucleotides matching TRBD1. The length of the CDR3 is 14 residues. Trimming removed 3 bases from V and 5 bases from J; junction bases left unmatched: 6. The V gene's germline CDR1 is MGHRA and CDR2 YSYEKL.

The chain uses TRBV9 and TRBJ2-3, with 11 positions matching TRBD2. Germline V gene sequence: CDR1 SGDLS, CDR2 YYNGEE. The junction had 21 bases not matched to a gene; V was cut back by 7 bases and J by 5 bases. The CDR3 has 19 residues. The CDR3 loop reads CASGARTASGRRAQDTQYF. The CDR3 region has the DNA TGTGCCAGCGGGGCCCGGACTGCTAGCGGGAGGAGGGCCCAAGATACGCAGTATTTT.

Concerning this clone itself: This same CDR3 is encoded by further DNA sequences in the sample. The chain is built from TRBV7-8 and TRBJ1-1, with a possible D match to TRBD1 (6 bases). The V and J ends lost 1 base and 5 bases respectively, with 8 bases between them. Germline V gene lookup returns CDR1 SGHVS and CDR2 FQNEAQ. This CDR3 contains 13 residues. The CDR3: CASSLGGGTEAFF. The CDR3 DNA follows: TGTGCCAGCAGCTTAGGAGGGGGAACTGAAGCTTTCTTT.

The rearrangement links TRBV7-2 to TRBJ2-7; possibly TRBD2 for D (7 bases). Germline loops: CDR1 SGHTA, CDR2 FQGNSA. Trimming removed 5 bases from V and 2 bases from J, with 16 bases in between. The CDR3 is 15 residues long. CDR3 sequence reads: CASSPGGGGPYEQYF. The CDR3 DNA follows: TGTGCCAGCAGCCCCGGGGGAGGGGGTCCCTACGAGCAGTACTTC.

The chain has TRBV6-5 and TRBJ2-7; a possible D gene is TRBD2 (5 bases). The CDR3 contains 16 residues. Germline CDR1 reads MNHEY; CDR2 reads SVGAGI. The ends were cut back, 0 bases at V and 0 bases at J, with 12 bases in the middle. The CDR3 is CASSYSWVGSSYEQYF. The CDR3 region has the DNA TGTGCCAGCAGTTACTCTTGGGTAGGGAGCTCCTACGAGCAGTACTTC.

V usage is TRBV10-3 and J usage is TRBJ1-1; D not resolved. The CDR3 spans 16 residues. V was pared by 1 base and J by 3 bases, with 15 bases between. Per germline, CDR1 ENHRY and CDR2 SYGVKD. The CDR3 nucleotides read TGTGCCATCAGTGAGTTGGAGGGCGAAGGGTACACTGAAGCTTTCTTT. Residues: CAISELEGEGYTEAFF.

V is TRBV4-3 and J is TRBJ2-1; D gene ambiguous. Germline V gene sequence: CDR1 LGHNA, CDR2 YSLEER. The V gene lost 1 base and the J gene lost 8 bases, with 12 bases spanning the gap. The CDR3 extends over 14 amino acids. The CDR3 DNA reads TGCGCCAGCAGCCAAGGGGCTCCCGCTTATGAGCAGTTCTTC. Translation: CASSQGAPAYEQFF.

The rearrangement links TRBV11-3 to TRBJ2-5; TRBD2 aligns across 8 bases. Unmatched junction bases numbered 6, after V lost 5 bases and J lost 7 bases. The CDR3 contains 13 residues. Germline-derived CDR1 and CDR2 are SGHNT and YENEEA. The CDR3 is CASSPAGAVTQYF. The DNA of the CDR3 is TGTGCCAGCAGCCCAGCGGGGGCTGTGACCCAGTACTTC.

The chain combines TRBV7-8 with TRBJ2-5; D is unresolved. CDR1 is SGHVS, CDR2 FQNEAQ, per germline. CDR3 length: 14 amino acids. Trimming removed 8 bases from V and 1 base from J, with 14 bases in between. The CDR3 DNA follows: TGTGCCAGCTTGGGTGGAGTGGGCCAAGAGACCCAGTACTTC. As protein: CASLGGVGQETQYF.

In nucleotides, the CDR3 is TGCGCCAGCAGCCAAGGACCTTGGGAGGATACGCAGTATTTT. Amino acid sequence: CASSQGPWEDTQYF. The chain is built from TRBV4-3 and TRBJ2-3; D perhaps matches TRBD2 (5 bases). CDR3 length: 14 residues. Germline-derived CDR1 and CDR2 are LGHNA and YSLEER. Deletions cut 1 base from V and 6 bases from J, with 11 bases between.

The chain uses TRBV18 and TRBJ2-1, with D possibly matching TRBD2 (6 bases). Germline CDR1 is KGHSH and CDR2 is LQKENI. With 6 bases removed from V and 1 base from J, the gap between germline ends came to 13 bases. The CDR3 contains 15 residues. CDR3: CASSPGVPSYNEQFF. In DNA form, the CDR3 reads TGTGCCAGCTCTCCGGGAGTCCCTTCCTACAATGAGCAGTTCTTC.